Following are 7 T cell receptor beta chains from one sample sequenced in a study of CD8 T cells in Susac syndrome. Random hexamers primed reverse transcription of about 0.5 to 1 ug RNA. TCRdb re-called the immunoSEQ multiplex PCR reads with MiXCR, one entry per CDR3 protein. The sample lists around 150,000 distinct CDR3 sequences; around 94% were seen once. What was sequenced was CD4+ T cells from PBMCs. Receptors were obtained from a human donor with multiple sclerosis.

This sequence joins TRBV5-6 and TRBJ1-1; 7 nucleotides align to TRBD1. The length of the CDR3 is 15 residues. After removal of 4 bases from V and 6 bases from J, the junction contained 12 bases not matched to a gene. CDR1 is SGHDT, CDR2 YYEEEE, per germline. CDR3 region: CASSAQGRFRAEAFF. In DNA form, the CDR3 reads TGTGCCAGCAGCGCACAGGGGAGGTTTAGGGCTGAAGCTTTCTTT.

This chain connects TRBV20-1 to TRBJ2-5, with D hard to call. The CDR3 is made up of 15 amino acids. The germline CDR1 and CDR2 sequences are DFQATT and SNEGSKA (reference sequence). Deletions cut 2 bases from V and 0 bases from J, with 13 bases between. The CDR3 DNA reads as TGCAGTGCTAGACCGCCGGATTGGTACCAAGAGACCCAGTACTTC. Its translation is CSARPPDWYQETQYF.

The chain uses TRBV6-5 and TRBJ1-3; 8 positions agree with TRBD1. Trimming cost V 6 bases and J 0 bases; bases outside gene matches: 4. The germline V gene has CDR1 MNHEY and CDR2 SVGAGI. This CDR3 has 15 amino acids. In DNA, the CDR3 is TGTGCCAGCAGACGACAGGGGTTCTCTGGAAACACCATATATTTT. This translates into CASRRQGFSGNTIYF.

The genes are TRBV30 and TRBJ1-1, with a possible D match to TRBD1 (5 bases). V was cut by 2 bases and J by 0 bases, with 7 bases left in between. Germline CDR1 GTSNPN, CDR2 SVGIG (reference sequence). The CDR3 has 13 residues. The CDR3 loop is CAWSLGVNTEAFF. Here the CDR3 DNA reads TGTGCCTGGAGTTTGGGGGTGAACACTGAAGCTTTCTTT.

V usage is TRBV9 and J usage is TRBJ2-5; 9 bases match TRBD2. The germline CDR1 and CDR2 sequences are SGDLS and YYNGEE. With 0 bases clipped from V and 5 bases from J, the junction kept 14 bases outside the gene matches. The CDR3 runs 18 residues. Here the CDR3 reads CASSVGGTSLGTRETQYF. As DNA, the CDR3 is TGTGCCAGCAGCGTAGGAGGGACTAGCTTAGGAACTAGGGAGACCCAGTACTTC.

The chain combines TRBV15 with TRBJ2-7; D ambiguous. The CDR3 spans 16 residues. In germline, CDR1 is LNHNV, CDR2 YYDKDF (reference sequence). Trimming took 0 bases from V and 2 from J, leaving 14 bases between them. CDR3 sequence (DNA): TGTGCCACCAGCAGAGAACGAGGAAAGGCACCCTACGAGCAGTACTTC. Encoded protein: CATSRERGKAPYEQYF.

Here the CDR3 reads CASSPASSNYGYTF. As DNA, the CDR3 is TGCGCCAGCAGCCCGGCCTCCAGTAACTATGGCTACACCTTC. The chain combines TRBV5-1 with TRBJ1-2; no clear D. This CDR3 is 14 amino acids long. CDR1 is SGHRS, CDR2 YFSETQ, per germline. The ends were cut back, 4 bases at V and 1 base at J, with 11 bases in the middle.